This T cell receptor (beta chain) was obtained from a study of regulatory and conventional T cells in RAG deficiency. The study's findings and limits: Treg unique TCR beta sequences were about 100-fold fewer in Omenn syndrome and CID/AS patients than controls. Shannon entropy fell and Simpson indices rose in RAG-deficient patients.

As to this clone: Its antigen is unknown.

Regulatory T cells were sorted from blood as CD4+ CD25-high CD127-low cells. V lost 3 bases to trimming and J lost 8 bases, with 18 bases between them. CDR1 and CDR2 (germline): SGHKS, YYEKEE (reference sequence). This CDR3 is 16 amino acids long. TCRdb keeps only in-frame clones here, not all; method: immunoSEQ multiplex PCR. Of 25,000 to 35,000 clones listed, around nine tenths were seen once; the top ten hold around 0.82%. The same data also contributed to another study, on regulatory T cells. This second study says: The PCR used 52 TRBV and 13 TRBJ primers. Patient repertoires had restricted TRB V-J pairs and skewed V and J usage, most in Tregs.

This TCR derives from a human donor in good health. The J gene is TRBJ1-6, the V gene TRBV5-5, with D possibly TRBD1 on 6 matching bases. Material: Tregs sorted from blood. The CDR3 reads CASSSHRVPLDSPLHF. The DNA for the CDR3 is TGTGCCAGCAGCTCGCACAGGGTTCCCTTAGATTCACCCCTCCACTTT.